Listed here are 11 T cell receptor beta chains from one sample, sequenced in a study of shared clonotypes between healthy human individuals (dated by TCRdb to the early 2020s). The library was made by the immunoSEQ multiplex PCR assay. The immuneACCESS repertoire file appears here via TCRdb, limited to in-frame rearrangements. These files lack a portion of the clones; in checked studies, under half of the deficit traces to unresolved V genes, and the cause of the others is not known. This sample gives about 100,000 clones in total; less than 60% of them show up just once. About 15% of the sample is held by the ten biggest clonotypes. The specimen was PBMCs. All receptors come from a woman in her thirties or forties in good health. Some clones in this sample may be carry-over from other donors' samples.

This clone was seen a handful of times. The chain uses TRBV7-9 and TRBJ2-7; possible D gene TRBD1, 5 bases. The germline V gene has CDR1 SEHNR and CDR2 FQNEAQ (reference sequence). The CDR3 is 18 residues long. Trimming shortened V by 2 bases and J by 0 bases, and 20 bases separated the two germline ends. The chain's CDR3 is CASSLPPAAGPHSYEQYF. CDR3 coding DNA: TGTGCCAGCAGCTTACCTCCCGCGGCAGGGCCCCACTCCTACGAGCAGTACTTC.

This clone showed up many times. V usage is TRBV30 and J usage is TRBJ1-5; no clear D gene. CDR1 is GTSNPN and CDR2 is SVGIG in the germline V gene (reference sequence). Between the trimmed V and J ends, which lost 1 base and 0 bases, there was a span of 10 bases. The CDR3 has 15 residues. CDR3 loop: CAWSESSRSNQPQHF. The CDR3 DNA sequence: TGTGCCTGGAGTGAGAGCTCCCGTAGCAATCAGCCCCAGCATTTT.

The gene calls are TRBV4-3 and TRBJ1-1; TRBD1 matches 10 bases. The J segment lost 10 bases and the V segment lost 3 bases, leaving 8 bases of the junction unmatched. This CDR3 is built from 14 residues. The germline CDR1 and CDR2 sequences are LGHNA and YSLEER. The CDR3 loop is CASSQTRQGARAFF. The CDR3 DNA reads as TGCGCCAGCAGCCAGACCAGACAGGGGGCGCGAGCTTTCTTT.

The chain has TRBV6-5 and TRBJ2-5; D unclear. Germline lookup yields CDR1 MNHEY and CDR2 SVGAGI. The V gene lost 2 bases and the J gene lost 11 bases, with 15 bases spanning the gap. The CDR3 length is 13 residues. The DNA for the CDR3 is TGTGCCAGCAGTTACGGCAGTTTGTTGGAGCAGTACTTC. Translated, it gives CASSYGSLLEQYF.

As for this clone: A far larger clone is only one base removed, so a read error is likely. This chain joins TRBV7-2 and TRBJ1-1, with D uncertain. The CDR3 spans 13 residues. The V gene's germline CDR1 is SGHTA and CDR2 FQGNSA. As DNA, the CDR3 is TGTGCCCGCAGCTTAGCGGGGTCCACTGAAGCTTTCTTT. Translated: CARSLAGSTEAFF. The complete variable domain, with remaining parts taken from reference TRBV7-2 and TRBJ1-1, reads GAGVSQSPSNKVTEKGKDVELRCDPISGHTALYWYRQSLGQGLEFLIYFQGNSAPDKSGLPSDRFSAERTGGSVSTLTIQRTQQEDSAVYLCARSLAGSTEAFFGQGTRLTVV.

This clone has at least ten counts. The V and J genes are TRBV30 and TRBJ2-5; D is tentatively TRBD1 or TRBD2 (5 bases each). Looked up from germline, CDR1 is GTSNPN and CDR2 is SVGIG (reference sequence). V lost 4 bases and J lost 7, with 10 bases in between. The CDR3 spans 11 residues. This CDR3 reads CAWTLGTTQYF. CDR3 DNA: TGTGCCTGGACATTAGGGACGACCCAGTACTTC.

This clone was seen at least ten times. The V call is TRBV5-4, the J call TRBJ1-1; TRBD1 matches at 7 bases. CDR1 is SGHNT and CDR2 is YYREEE in the germline V gene (reference sequence). This CDR3 spans 15 amino acids. Unmatched junction bases numbered 6, after V lost 0 bases and J lost 4 bases. CDR3 in DNA: TGTGCCAGCAGCTTGGAACCAGGGGGGTCCACTGAAGCTTTCTTT. This encodes CASSLEPGGSTEAFF.

Only a few counts were recorded for this clone. This chain joins TRBV7-3 and TRBJ1-5; D remains unclear. Trimming removed 5 bases at V and 6 bases at J, with 11 bases between. Per the germline V gene, CDR1 is SGHTA and CDR2 is FQGTGA. The CDR3 totals 13 residues. The CDR3 sequence: CASSPPGGQPQHF. The CDR3 DNA reads as TGTGCCAGCAGCCCCCCGGGTGGTCAGCCCCAGCATTTT.

Only one count was recorded for this clone. The rearrangement joins TRBV25-1 to TRBJ2-2; 8 bases fit TRBD2. The length of the CDR3 is 16 residues. With 6 bases clipped from V and 1 base from J, the junction kept 7 bases outside the gene matches. The germline V gene has CDR1 MGHDK and CDR2 SYGVNS. This chain's CDR3 is CASSTSGRGNTGELFF. The CDR3 nucleotides are TGTGCCAGCAGCACCTCCGGGAGGGGGAACACCGGGGAGCTGTTTTTT.

This clone was observed at least ten times. This chain uses TRBV30 with TRBJ1-1; D gene uncertain. V lost 1 base and J 1 base, leaving 4 bases between the germline ends. The germline gives CDR1 GTSNPN, CDR2 SVGIG (reference sequence). CDR3 length: 12 residues. The CDR3 sequence: CAWSARNTEAFF. Written as DNA, the CDR3 is TGTGCCTGGAGTGCCAGGAACACTGAAGCTTTCTTT.

The chain couples TRBV2 to TRBJ1-5; possibly TRBD1 for D (6 bases). The germline V gene has CDR1 SNHLY and CDR2 FYNNEI. Trimming removed 0 bases from V and 5 bases from J, with 8 bases in between. The CDR3 loop spans 14 amino acids. The CDR3 here is CASSEARGDQPQHF. The CDR3 DNA sequence: TGTGCCAGCAGTGAAGCCAGGGGCGATCAGCCCCAGCATTTT. The complete variable domain, with remaining parts taken from reference TRBV2 and TRBJ1-5, reads EPEVTQTPSHQVTQMGQEVILRCVPISNHLYFYWYRQILGQKVEFLVSFYNNEISEKSEIFDDQFSVERPDGSNFTLKIRSTKLEDSAMYFCASSEARGDQPQHFGDGTRLSIL.